Following are 26 T cell receptor beta chains from one sample sequenced in a study of cytomegalovirus exposure and HLA in healthy donors. In the PCR, 60 Vbeta and 13 Jbeta primers were used. Measured with immunoSEQ multiplex PCR; TCRdb has only the in-frame clones, and not every one. Here the sample spans 85,000 to 110,000 clones, about 71% being singletons. The sequencing sample was made of PBMCs. These receptors came from a woman between 50 and 59 years old in good health and CMV-seronegative.

The genes are TRBV6-1 and TRBJ1-2; D may be TRBD1 (6 bases). Germline assignment: CDR1 MNHNS and CDR2 SASEGT. This CDR3 is built from 13 residues. Trimming removed 4 bases from V and 4 bases from J, with 10 bases in between. CDR3: CASSADRSYGYTF. The CDR3, as DNA: TGTGCCAGCAGTGCTGACAGGAGCTATGGCTACACCTTC.

This chain connects TRBV7-6 to TRBJ2-6; D is ambiguous. The CDR3 covers 15 residues. In germline, CDR1 is SGHVS, CDR2 FNYEAQ. The V end lost 5 bases, the J end lost 1 base, and 9 bases lay between the germline ends. CDR3 amino acids: CASSPEASGANVLTF. The CDR3, as DNA: TGTGCCAGCAGCCCCGAGGCGTCTGGGGCCAACGTCCTGACTTTC.

V and J are TRBV6-5 and TRBJ2-7, with 8 positions matching TRBD2. Germline loops: CDR1 MNHEY, CDR2 SVGAGI. The CDR3 loop spans 15 amino acids. V shed 0 bases, J shed 6 bases, and the junction held 7 bases outside the gene matches. The CDR3 DNA reads as TGTGCCAGCAGTTACTCCGGGACTAGTGTTAGCGAGCAGTACTTC. It yields the protein CASSYSGTSVSEQYF.

This clone has only one observation. The V call is TRBV11-2, the J call TRBJ1-1; TRBD1 matches 11 bases. V lost 5 bases to trimming and J lost 5 bases; unmatched junction nucleotides: 4. CDR1 is SGHAT, CDR2 FQNNGV, per germline. The CDR3 consists of 14 residues. Written as DNA, the CDR3 is TGTGCCAGCAGCGGACAGGGGGCAGAAACTGAAGCTTTCTTT. Amino acids: CASSGQGAETEAFF.

The chain is built from TRBV9 and TRBJ2-7; 9 nucleotides match TRBD1. In germline, CDR1 is SGDLS, CDR2 YYNGEE. The trim removed 0 bases at V and 7 bases at J, leaving 5 bases unmatched. The CDR3 sequence is 14 residues long. This CDR3 reads CASSVETGGGEQYF. The DNA of the CDR3 is TGTGCCAGCAGCGTAGAAACAGGGGGCGGGGAGCAGTACTTC.

This clone was counted a few times. The chain carries TRBV10-3 and TRBJ1-4; D gene unclear. The CDR3 runs 13 residues. Germline CDR1 reads ENHRY; CDR2 reads SYGVKD. Trimming removed 4 bases at V and 7 bases at J, with 10 bases between. CDR3 sequence: CAISVTEGEKLFF. CDR3 bases: TGTGCCATCAGTGTTACAGAGGGTGAAAAACTGTTTTTT.

This chain links TRBV28 with TRBJ2-1; 7 bases agree with TRBD2. The V gene's germline CDR1 is MDHEN and CDR2 SYDVKM. CDR3 size: 15 residues. Trimming took 5 bases from V and 2 from J; bases not matched to a gene: 6. The CDR3 loop reads CASSGSGKTYNEQFF. CDR3 DNA: TGTGCCAGCAGTGGCAGCGGGAAGACCTACAATGAGCAGTTCTTC.

This chain uses TRBV5-8 with TRBJ2-1, with D perhaps matching TRBD1 (5 bases). There are 11 residues in the CDR3. V lost 6 bases and J lost 6, with 7 bases in between. CDR1 is SGHTS and CDR2 is YDEGEE in the germline V gene. CDR3 coding DNA: TGTGCCAGCAACAGGATCAATGAGCAGTTCTTC. Amino acids: CASNRINEQFF.

J is TRBJ2-5 and V is TRBV7-9, with D possibly matching TRBD1 (6 bases). CDR3 size: 14 residues. CDR1 and CDR2 (germline): SEHNR, FQNEAQ (reference sequence). The germline V and J ends were trimmed by 5 bases and 2 bases, with 12 bases remaining between them. The CDR3 region is CASSPDRNQETQYF. CDR3 coding DNA: TGTGCCAGCAGCCCAGACAGGAATCAAGAGACCCAGTACTTC.

This chain connects TRBV7-3 to TRBJ1-2, with 7 bases lining up with TRBD1. The V and J ends lost 5 bases and 14 bases, in that order; junction bases with no gene match: 14. This CDR3 has 13 residues. Germline CDR1 reads SGHTA; CDR2 reads FQGTGA. The CDR3 DNA reads TGTGCCAGCAGCCCGGGCGGGATGGGACAGAATACCTTC. Amino acid sequence: CASSPGGMGQNTF.

Remarks on this clone: Within the sample, other DNA sequences also encode this same CDR3. The chain carries TRBV10-3 and TRBJ2-1; weak D call: TRBD2 (6 bases). The V gene lost 6 bases and the J gene lost 8 bases, with 23 bases spanning the gap. The CDR3 loop spans 16 amino acids. Germline V lookup: CDR1 ENHRY, CDR2 SYGVKD. In DNA form, the CDR3 reads TGTGCCATCAGGGGTTCCAGCGGAGGGTGGAAGGATGAGCAGTTCTTC. Translating it yields CAIRGSSGGWKDEQFF.

The chain recombines TRBV10-1 with TRBJ2-2; D is possibly TRBD1 (6 bases). This CDR3 has 13 residues. Deletions cut 9 bases from V and 5 bases from J, with 13 bases between. CDR1 WNHNN and CDR2 SYGVQD come from the germline V gene (reference sequence). The CDR3 DNA reads as TGCGCCAGTCAGACAGGACGGACCGGGGAGCTGTTTTTT. Amino acid sequence: CASQTGRTGELFF.

J is TRBJ2-7 and V is TRBV7-9, with TRBD2 identical over 10 bases. Per germline, CDR1 SEHNR and CDR2 FQNEAQ (reference sequence). V trimming: 4 bases; J trimming: 2 bases; junction bases outside the gene matches: 5. This CDR3 spans 15 amino acids. The CDR3 DNA sequence: TGTGCCAGCAGCTCTAGCGGGAGAAACGCCTACGAGCAGTACTTC. Translation gives CASSSSGRNAYEQYF.

A few counts support this clone. The rearrangement joins TRBV6-4 to TRBJ1-6, with D perhaps matching TRBD1 (6 bases). From germline, CDR1 is MRHNA and CDR2 SNTAGT. This CDR3 has 15 residues. Trimming left V 4 bases short and J 5 bases short, with 12 bases between. CDR3 nucleotides: TGTGCCAGCAGTGCAAGACAGGAAGATAATTCACCCCTCCACTTT. Protein sequence: CASSARQEDNSPLHF.

This sequence joins TRBV7-9 and TRBJ2-3; the match to TRBD2 covers 8 bases. V was pared by 5 bases and J by 2 bases, with 9 bases of the junction left unmatched. CDR1 and CDR2 (germline): SEHNR, FQNEAQ (reference sequence). The CDR3 length is 16 residues. This chain's CDR3 is CASSILAGGPTDTQYF. The CDR3, as DNA: TGTGCCAGCAGCATCTTGGCGGGGGGACCCACAGATACGCAGTATTTT.

This clone has just a few counts. The CDR3: CASRWDRGGNTIYF. Written as DNA, the CDR3 is TGTGCCAGCAGGTGGGACAGGGGAGGAAACACCATATATTTT. The chain recombines TRBV2 with TRBJ1-3; 10 bases map to TRBD1. In germline, CDR1 is SNHLY, CDR2 FYNNEI. The CDR3 is 14 amino acids. The trim removed 6 bases at V and 4 bases at J, leaving 3 bases unmatched.

The chain recombines TRBV5-1 with TRBJ1-2; a weak D match, TRBD1 (6 bases). V lost 0 bases to trimming and J lost 6 bases, with 18 bases between them. The length of the CDR3 is 16 residues. CDR1 is SGHRS and CDR2 is YFSETQ in the germline V gene. The CDR3 here is CASSLEGGPTNHGYTF. CDR3 nucleotide sequence: TGCGCCAGCAGCTTGGAAGGGGGTCCTACAAATCATGGCTACACCTTC.

There are a few counts of this clone. The V call is TRBV6-6, the J call TRBJ2-1, with TRBD2 matching 7 bases. Germline assignment: CDR1 MNHNY and CDR2 SVGAGI (reference sequence). This CDR3 is 13 amino acids long. The J segment lost 4 bases and the V segment lost 6 bases, leaving 3 bases of the junction unmatched. CDR3 DNA sequence: TGTGCCAGCAGCTCCGGGAGGTACAATGAGCAGTTCTTC. It translates to CASSSGRYNEQFF.

This chain links TRBV4-3 with TRBJ1-5; 10 bases are a match to TRBD1. Looked up from germline, CDR1 is LGHNA and CDR2 is YSLEER. V gave up 1 base and J gave up 5 bases; unmatched junction bases: 5. This CDR3 has 16 residues. For the CDR3, the DNA is TGCGCCAGCAGCCAAGCATTGACAGGGGGCTATCAGCCCCAGCATTTT. This encodes CASSQALTGGYQPQHF.

This chain joins TRBV28 and TRBJ2-1, with TRBD2 identical over 14 bases. The CDR3 sequence is 15 residues long. V lost 7 bases, J lost 6 bases, and 5 bases stayed unmatched. The V gene's germline CDR1 is MDHEN and CDR2 SYDVKM. The CDR3: CASTLGLAGVNEQFF. CDR3 coding DNA: TGTGCCAGCACCTTGGGACTAGCGGGAGTCAATGAGCAGTTCTTC.

This clone was found once. The chain is built from TRBV5-4 and TRBJ1-2, with no clear D. The CDR3 is made up of 16 amino acids. In germline, CDR1 is SGHNT, CDR2 YYREEE (reference sequence). Deletions cut 0 bases from V and 0 bases from J, with 12 bases between. The CDR3 loop reads CASSLAGPGANYGYTF. The DNA of the CDR3 is TGTGCCAGCAGCTTGGCAGGTCCAGGTGCTAACTATGGCTACACCTTC.

The gene calls are TRBV29-1 and TRBJ1-5; tentatively, D is TRBD1 (5 bases). The V gene's germline CDR1 is SQVTM and CDR2 ANQGSEA. This CDR3 contains 13 residues. With 3 bases removed from V and 7 bases from J, the gap between germline ends came to 13 bases. CDR3 DNA: TGCAGCGTTGAGTGGGGGGAGGGGCAGCCCCAGCATTTT. Encoded protein: CSVEWGEGQPQHF. The full variable domain, rest sourced from reference TRBV29-1 and TRBJ1-5, is SAVISQKPSRDICQRGTSLTIQCQVDSQVTMMFWYRQQPGQSLTLIATANQGSEATYESGFVIDKFPISRPNLTFSTLTVSNMSPEDSSIYLCSVEWGEGQPQHFGDGTRLSIL.

The genes are TRBV6-1 and TRBJ2-5; 8 nucleotides match TRBD2. The germline V gene has CDR1 MNHNS and CDR2 SASEGT. This CDR3 region has 14 residues. The ends lost 11 bases at V and 5 bases at J; junction bases unmatched: 13. CDR3 nucleotides: TGTGCCGCCCTTACCGGGACTAGGGTTGAGACCCAGTACTTC. This encodes CAALTGTRVETQYF.

This clone appeared a few times. The CDR3 nucleotides are TGTGCCAGTAGTATAGACAGGGGTAGCGATTCACCCCTCCACTTT. This translates into CASSIDRGSDSPLHF. The chain couples TRBV19 to TRBJ1-6; maybe TRBD1 (6 bases). The germline V gene encodes CDR1 LNHDA and CDR2 SQIVND (reference sequence). V shed 0 bases and J shed 8 bases, with 11 bases lying between them. The CDR3 is made up of 15 amino acids.

This chain links TRBV19 with TRBJ1-6, with 7 bases aligning to TRBD1. CDR1 and CDR2 from the germline V gene are LNHDA and SQIVND (reference sequence). CDR3 length equals 16 residues. Germline trimming cut 4 bases from V and 3 bases from J; bases unmatched to any gene: 6. The CDR3 region is CASSTIGDSYNSPLHF. The CDR3 DNA reads TGTGCCAGTAGTACGATTGGGGACAGCTATAATTCACCCCTCCACTTT.

The CDR3 DNA reads as TGTGCCAGCAGCTTAGAAAGGGGGACAGGGGGATCCGGAAACACCATATATTTT. Its translation is CASSLERGTGGSGNTIYF. The chain has TRBV9 and TRBJ1-3; 11 nucleotides line up with TRBD1. Trimming took 4 bases from V and 4 from J; bases not matched to a gene: 13. The germline V gene encodes CDR1 SGDLS and CDR2 YYNGEE. This CDR3 is 18 amino acids long. The full variable domain, its missing parts supplied by reference TRBV9 and TRBJ1-3, is DSGVTQTPKHLITATGQRVTLRCSPRSGDLSVYWYQQSLDQGLQFLIQYYNGEERAKGNILERFSAQQFPDLHSELNLSSLELGDSALYFCASSLERGTGGSGNTIYFGEGSWLTVV.